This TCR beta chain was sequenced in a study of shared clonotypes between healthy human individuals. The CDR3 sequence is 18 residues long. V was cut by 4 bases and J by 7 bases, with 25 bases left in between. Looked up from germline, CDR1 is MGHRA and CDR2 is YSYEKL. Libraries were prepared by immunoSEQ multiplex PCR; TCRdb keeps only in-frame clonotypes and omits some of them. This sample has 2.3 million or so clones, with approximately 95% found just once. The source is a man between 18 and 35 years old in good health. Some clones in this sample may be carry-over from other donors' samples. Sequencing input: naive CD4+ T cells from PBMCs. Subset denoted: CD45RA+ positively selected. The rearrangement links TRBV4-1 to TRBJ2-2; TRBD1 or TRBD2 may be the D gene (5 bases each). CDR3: CASSLTPGLGLGGGELFF. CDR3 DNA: TGCGCCAGCAGCCTTACCCCTGGACTGGGGCTTGGTGGCGGGGAGCTGTTTTTT.